This T cell receptor (beta chain) was recorded in a study of beta chain features in type 1 diabetes. Study-level findings and limits: There was a possibility that cDNA sequencing over-represented cells with high TCR expression. Among type 1 diabetes patients, VDJ junctions had fewer insertions and more deletions.

The authors sorted CD4+ naive, central memory, regulatory and stem cell-like memory cells via CD45RO/CCR7/CD25/CD127/CD95/CD27. Sequenced material consisted of expressed TCRB transcripts (all of the isolated RNA was reverse transcribed). Some 3.8 million reads, on average, came from each naive, central memory and regulatory T cell sample. TCRdb's copy holds only in-frame clones and misses some; the assay was immunoSEQ multiplex PCR. The table shows over 500,000 clones, with roughly a sixth occurring only once. The ends were cut back, 0 bases at V and 4 bases at J, with 11 bases in the middle. CDR1 and CDR2 from the germline V gene are SGHRS and YFSETQ. This CDR3 has 15 residues. Note on this clone: What it recognizes is unknown. At the DNA level, this CDR3 is encoded by other sequences in the same sample as well.

The chain uses TRBV5-1 and TRBJ1-5; D might be TRBD1 (5 bases). Sample: naive CD4+ T cells from blood. The receptor was derived from a man in his late teens or twenties in good health. CDR3 sequence reads: CASSLAGTRNQPQHF. CDR3 DNA: TGCGCCAGCAGCTTGGCGGGGACCAGGAATCAGCCCCAGCATTTT.